Below, 3 T cell receptor beta chains from the same sample are listed, as sequenced in a study of T cells in Graves' hyperthyroidism and ophthalmopathy. From RNA transcripts, TCR beta CDR3 regions were amplified. Using the HTBI primer set, a first-round RT-PCR was run on the TCR CDR3. One entry per CDR3 protein results from TCRdb running MiXCR on the multiplex PCR reads. The sample includes under 650,000 distinct CDR3 sequences, under 20% of them seen just once. The sequencing sample was made of blood. These receptor sequences come from a woman aged 25 to 39 with Graves' hyperthyroidism.

The rearrangement joins TRBV5-1 to TRBJ1-1, with 8 bases matching TRBD1. V was pared by 0 bases and J by 5 bases, with 12 bases of the junction left unmatched. The CDR3 extends over 17 amino acids. CDR1 and CDR2 (germline): SGHRS, YFSETQ. CDR3 sequence (DNA): TGCGCCAGCAGCTTGGACCCAGGGGGCGTTTTGGGTACTGAAGCTTTCTTT. Residues: CASSLDPGGVLGTEAFF.

CDR3: CASTPTGHLTGELFF. The CDR3 bases are TGTGCCAGCACTCCAACGGGACACCTCACCGGGGAGCTGTTTTTT. The chain recombines TRBV28 with TRBJ2-2; weak D call: TRBD1 (6 bases). The CDR3 is 15 residues long. Per the germline V gene, CDR1 is MDHEN and CDR2 is SYDVKM. V shed 7 bases and J shed 4 bases, with 16 bases lying between them.

This clonotype was seen at least ten times. This rearrangement joins TRBV7-2 to TRBJ1-4; possibly TRBD1 for D (5 bases). V dropped 2 bases and J dropped 4 bases, with 11 bases sitting between them. The CDR3 runs to 15 residues. The germline V gene encodes CDR1 SGHTA and CDR2 FQGNSA. CDR3 nucleotides: TGTGCCAGCAGCTTATACAGTGGGGGTAATGAAAAACTGTTTTTT. This encodes CASSLYSGGNEKLFF.